This T cell receptor (beta chain) appears in the sequencing data of a study of cytomegalovirus exposure and HLA in healthy donors. Study outcomes and limitations: Confirmation in vitro established that three CMV-associated chains were specific for CMV antigens. According to an earlier analysis, most TCR beta V segments yielded productive rearrangements about 87% or about 30% of the time. The listing of about 150 TCR beta chains classed them as cytomegalovirus-associated.

V trimming: 1 base; J trimming: 9 bases; junction bases outside the gene matches: 15. CDR1 is MNHEY and CDR2 is SMNVEV in the germline V gene (reference sequence). This CDR3 contains 17 residues. A note on this clone: The antigen remains unidentified.

With 60 Vbeta and 13 Jbeta primers, the PCR was carried out. The assay was immunoSEQ multiplex PCR, and TCRdb's table has in-frame clones only and misses some. Of around 150,000 clones detected, 84% appear once; the ten largest clones hold approximately 6.5%. V and J are TRBV27 and TRBJ1-1, with TRBD1 identical over 9 bases. Sequencing was carried out using PBMCs. The sequence was collected from a man aged 45-65 years in good health and CMV-seropositive. CDR3 coding DNA: TGTGCCAGCAGTTTATGGGGGACAGGGCCAGGGACCGAGCAAGCTTTCTTT. This sequence encodes CASSLWGTGPGTEQAFF.